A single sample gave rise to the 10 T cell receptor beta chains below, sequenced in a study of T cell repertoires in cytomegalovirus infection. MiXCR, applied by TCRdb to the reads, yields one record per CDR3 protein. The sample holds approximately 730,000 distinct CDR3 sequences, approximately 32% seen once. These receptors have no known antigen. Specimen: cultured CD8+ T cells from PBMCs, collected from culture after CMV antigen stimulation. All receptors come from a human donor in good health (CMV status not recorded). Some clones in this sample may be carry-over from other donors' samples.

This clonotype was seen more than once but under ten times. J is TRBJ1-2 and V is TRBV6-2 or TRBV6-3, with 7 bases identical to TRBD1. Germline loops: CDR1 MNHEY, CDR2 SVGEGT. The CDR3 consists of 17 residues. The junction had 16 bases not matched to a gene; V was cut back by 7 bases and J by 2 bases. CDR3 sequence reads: CASIKMGPQGVNYGYTF. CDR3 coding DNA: TGTGCCAGCATCAAAATGGGCCCGCAGGGGGTGAACTATGGCTACACCTTC.

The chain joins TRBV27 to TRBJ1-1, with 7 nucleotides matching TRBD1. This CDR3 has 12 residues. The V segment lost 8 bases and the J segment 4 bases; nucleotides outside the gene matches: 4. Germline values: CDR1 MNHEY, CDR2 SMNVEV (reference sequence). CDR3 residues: CASAGGGTEAFF. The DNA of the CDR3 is TGTGCCAGCGCAGGGGGGGGCACTGAAGCTTTCTTT.

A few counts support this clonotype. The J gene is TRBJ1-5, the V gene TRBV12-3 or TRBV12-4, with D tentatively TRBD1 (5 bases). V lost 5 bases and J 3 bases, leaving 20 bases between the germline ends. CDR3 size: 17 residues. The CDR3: CASSKLGVGDNNQPQHF. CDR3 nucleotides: TGTGCCAGCAGTAAGTTAGGGGTCGGGGATAACAATCAGCCCCAGCATTTT.

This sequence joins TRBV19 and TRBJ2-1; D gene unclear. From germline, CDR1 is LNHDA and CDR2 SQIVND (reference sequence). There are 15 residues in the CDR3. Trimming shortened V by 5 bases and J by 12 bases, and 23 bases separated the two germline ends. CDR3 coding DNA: TGTGCCAGTAGTGCAGACATCGACGCTTGGCGGTGGCAGTTCTTC. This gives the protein CASSADIDAWRWQFF.

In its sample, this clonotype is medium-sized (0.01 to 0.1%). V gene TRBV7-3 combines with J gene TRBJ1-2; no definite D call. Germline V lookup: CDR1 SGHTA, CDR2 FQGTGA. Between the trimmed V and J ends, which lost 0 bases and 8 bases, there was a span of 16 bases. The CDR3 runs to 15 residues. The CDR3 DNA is TGTGCCAGCAGCTTAACAGGCAACCGGAGGGAAGGCTACACCTTC. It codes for CASSLTGNRREGYTF.

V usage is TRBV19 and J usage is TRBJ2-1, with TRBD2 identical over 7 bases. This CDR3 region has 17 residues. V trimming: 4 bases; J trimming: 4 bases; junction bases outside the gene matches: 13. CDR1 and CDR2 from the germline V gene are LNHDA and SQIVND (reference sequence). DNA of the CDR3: TGTGCCAGTAGTACTTCCCCACGGGACTACTATTACAATGAGCAGTTCTTC. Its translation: CASSTSPRDYYYNEQFF.

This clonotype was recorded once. CDR3 region: CASSVSTEAFF. CDR3 bases: TGTGCCAGCAGTGTGTCCACTGAAGCTTTCTTT. The chain employs TRBV25-1 and TRBJ1-1; no definite D call. The CDR3 runs to 11 residues. The germline V gene encodes CDR1 MGHDK and CDR2 SYGVNS. The V gene lost 4 bases and the J gene lost 4 bases, with 4 bases spanning the gap.

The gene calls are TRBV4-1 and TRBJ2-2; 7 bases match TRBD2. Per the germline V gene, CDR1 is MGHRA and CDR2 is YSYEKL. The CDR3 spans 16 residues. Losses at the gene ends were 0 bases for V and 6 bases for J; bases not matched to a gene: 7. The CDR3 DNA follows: TGCGCCAGCAGCCAAGAGCTAGCGGTAGTCGCCGGGGAGCTGTTTTTT. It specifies CASSQELAVVAGELFF.

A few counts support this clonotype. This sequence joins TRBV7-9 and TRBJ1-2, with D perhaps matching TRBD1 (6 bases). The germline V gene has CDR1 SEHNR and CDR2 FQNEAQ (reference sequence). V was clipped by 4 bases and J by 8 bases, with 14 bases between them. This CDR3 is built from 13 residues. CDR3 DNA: TGTGCCAGCAGCTCCGGACAGCCCTGGGGCTACACCTTC. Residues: CASSSGQPWGYTF. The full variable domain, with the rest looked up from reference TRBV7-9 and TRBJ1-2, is DTGVSQNPRHKITKRGQNVTFRCDPISEHNRLYWYRQTLGQGPEFLTYFQNEAQLEKSRLLSDRFSAERPKGSFSTLEIQRTEQGDSAMYLCASSSGQPWGYTFGSGTRLTVV.

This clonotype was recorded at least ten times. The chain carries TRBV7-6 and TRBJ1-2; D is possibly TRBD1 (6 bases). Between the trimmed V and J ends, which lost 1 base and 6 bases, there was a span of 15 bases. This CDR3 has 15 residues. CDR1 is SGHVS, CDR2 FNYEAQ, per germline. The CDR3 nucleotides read TGTGCCAGCAGCTTAGGCGGCAGGGGAGAGGATGGCTACACCTTC. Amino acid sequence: CASSLGGRGEDGYTF.